This T cell receptor beta chain was profiled in a study of CD8 T cells in Susac syndrome (dated by TCRdb to about 2019). The study in broad terms: Of the Susac syndrome patients who were sequenced, eight were in clinical remission while six had clinically active disease. At the time of blood withdrawal, Susac syndrome patients were either therapy-naive, taking corticosteroids (with some also receiving IVIg), or on IVIg alone. Repertoire sequencing was used to test whether CD8+ T cell activation and differentiation in Susac syndrome was antigen driven. On the study overall, not on this receptor specifically: In the CD4+ T cell repertoire of Susac syndrome patients, clonal expansion was not detected. The number of individuals in the TCR sequencing and HLA analysis was acknowledged as relatively small.

Peripheral blood CD8+ and CD4+ T cells from healthy donors, Susac syndrome patients and multiple sclerosis patients were profiled using high-throughput TCR beta sequencing. Recently defined diagnostic criteria for definite or probable disease were met by the Susac syndrome patients. Bulk CD8+ and CD4+ T cells were purified by magnetic negative isolation, while CD8+ TEMRA cells were enriched using FACS. Blood was collected in EDTA tubes and processed within 24 hours, with PBMCs isolated through density gradient centrifugation. PBMCs intended for TCR sequencing were cryopreserved in liquid nitrogen and were subsequently thawed in a 37 degrees C water bath. The sorted or isolated CD4+, CD8+ and CD8+ TEMRA cells reached a purity of at least 90%. CDR1 SGHTA and CDR2 FQGNSA were looked up in the germline V gene. The junction shows trimming of 5 bases on V and 2 bases on J, and the gene matches do not reach 11 bases of it. The CDR3 holds 17 amino acids from the cysteine to the phenylalanine. The retained sequence is limited to the CDR3, 51 bases, with the frame set at the first base.

RNA was extracted with the RNeasy kit and roughly 0.5 to 1 ug was reverse transcribed using random hexamers. TCR beta CDR3 regions were amplified with the immunoSEQ multiplex PCR assay covering 54 Vbeta and 13 Jbeta segments. To correct PCR amplification bias, a synthetic template baseline was used for both primer optimization and computational correction. For the original study's pipeline: Reads were annotated to V, D and J genes per IMGT and analyzed with immunoSEQ Analyzer, keeping only productive sequences. Clonality was computed as one minus Shannon entropy normalized by log2 of the number of productive unique sequences. For each patient and control, public and private clones were evaluated among the 100 most prevalent clones. Clones were defined as Susac-specific if absent from the healthy and MS cohorts, from over a thousand published viral clones and from other ImmuneACCESS disease sequences. TCRdb handled the public reads itself, with Q25 trimming in fastp and clone calling in MiXCR, and kept productive beta chains. Entries that share a CDR3 protein sequence are merged under the most common genes and DNA. These V and J calls rely on TCRdb rather than the paper's analysis. In all, the sample holds approximately 260,000 distinct CDR3 sequences, and roughly 95% of those were seen once. The ten largest clonotypes hold about 0.094% of the sample.

About this clonotype: The antigen it recognizes is unknown. Base qualities were left out, and no much larger clone turns up one base away.

The TCR was taken from a human donor with Susac syndrome. Input material: CD4+ T cells from PBMCs. The chain is encoded by TRBV7-2 joined to TRBJ2-2, with TRBD1 matching 7 junction bases. At the DNA level, the sequence is TGTGCCAGCAGCCCCACACCCGACAGGGCCAACACCGGGGAGCTGTTTTTT. Translated, it reads CASSPTPDRANTGELFF.